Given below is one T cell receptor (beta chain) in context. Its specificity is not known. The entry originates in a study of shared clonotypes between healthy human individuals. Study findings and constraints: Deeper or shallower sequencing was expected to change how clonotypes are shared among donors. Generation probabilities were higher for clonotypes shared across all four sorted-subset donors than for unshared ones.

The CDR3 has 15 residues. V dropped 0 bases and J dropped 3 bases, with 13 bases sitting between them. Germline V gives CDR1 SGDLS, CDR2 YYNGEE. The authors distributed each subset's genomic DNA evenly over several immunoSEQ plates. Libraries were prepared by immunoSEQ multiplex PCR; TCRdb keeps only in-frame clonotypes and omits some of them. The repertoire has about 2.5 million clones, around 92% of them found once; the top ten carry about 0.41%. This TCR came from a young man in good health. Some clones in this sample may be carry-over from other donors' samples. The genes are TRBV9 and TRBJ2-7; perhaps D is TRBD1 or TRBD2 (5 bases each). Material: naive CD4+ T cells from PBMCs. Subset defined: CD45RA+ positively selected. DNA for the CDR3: TGTGCCAGCAGCGTAGGAAGCGGACACTACTACGAGCAGTACTTC. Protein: CASSVGSGHYYEQYF.